What follows are 21 T cell receptor beta chains derived from one specimen sequenced in a study of T cells in Graves' hyperthyroidism and ophthalmopathy. TCR beta CDR3 regions were amplified from RNA. A set of HTBI primers served as the primers for a first-round RT-PCR of the TCR CDR3. TCRdb analysed the multiplex PCR reads with MiXCR anew, one entry per CDR3 protein. The data hold 500,000 to 800,000 distinct CDR3 sequences, with roughly 14% observed a single time. Sequencing was carried out using blood. These receptors were obtained from a woman in her 50s with Graves' ophthalmopathy.

This clonotype was observed at least ten times. The J gene is TRBJ2-3, the V gene TRBV20-1, with TRBD2 identical over 7 bases. The CDR3 has 13 amino acids. The V gene's germline CDR1 is DFQATT and CDR2 SNEGSKA (reference sequence). The junction had 1 base not matched to a gene; V was cut back by 3 bases and J by 1 base. CDR3 region: CSARLAGTDTQYF. CDR3 coding DNA: TGCAGTGCTAGGCTAGCGGGCACAGATACGCAGTATTTT.

This clonotype occurred many times. J is TRBJ2-1 and V is TRBV7-3, with D possibly being TRBD1 (5 bases). Trimming removed 0 bases at V and 9 bases at J, with 12 bases between. Looked up from germline, CDR1 is SGHTA and CDR2 is FQGTGA. The CDR3 extends over 14 amino acids. CDR3 in amino acids: CASSLTARETEQFF. CDR3 coding DNA: TGTGCCAGCAGCTTAACTGCCAGGGAAACTGAGCAGTTCTTC.

V usage is TRBV7-2 and J usage is TRBJ2-5; tentatively, D is TRBD2 (6 bases). The CDR3 is 13 amino acids. V lost 5 bases, J lost 1 base, and 8 bases lay in between. Germline assignment: CDR1 SGHTA and CDR2 FQGNSA. The DNA of the CDR3 is TGTGCCAGCAGCCGGGGGTCCCAAGAGACCCAGTACTTC. This codes for CASSRGSQETQYF.

In this sample, this clonotype turned up many times. V is TRBV7-2 and J is TRBJ2-5, with TRBD1 identical over 7 bases. The V and J ends lost 5 bases and 4 bases, in that order; junction bases with no gene match: 7. There are 14 residues in the CDR3. CDR1 is SGHTA, CDR2 FQGNSA, per germline. The DNA of the CDR3 is TGTGCCAGCAGCATTCTCGCAGGGGGAGAGACCCAGTACTTC. Residues: CASSILAGGETQYF.

This clonotype was counted only a few times. The chain has TRBV24-1 and TRBJ2-5, with 8 bases aligning to TRBD1. Germline V gene lookup returns CDR1 KGHDR and CDR2 SFDVKD. V dropped 3 bases and J dropped 4; count of bases not matched to a gene: 6. CDR3 length equals 15 residues. The CDR3 here is CATSDRTGIGETQYF. The DNA for the CDR3 is TGTGCCACCAGTGATCGGACAGGGATAGGAGAGACCCAGTACTTC.

This clonotype has a count of ten or more. This chain uses TRBV20-1 with TRBJ2-7; 9 bases agree with TRBD2. V gave up 2 bases and J gave up 2 bases; unmatched junction bases: 10. Germline V gene sequence: CDR1 DFQATT, CDR2 SNEGSKA (reference sequence). The CDR3 has 16 amino acids. The CDR3 nucleotides are TGCAGTGCTAGAACCCTTAGCGGGAGATTAGCCTACGAGCAGTACTTC. Amino acid sequence: CSARTLSGRLAYEQYF.

The gene calls are TRBV7-2 and TRBJ2-7; 11 bases align to TRBD2. Germline V lookup: CDR1 SGHTA, CDR2 FQGNSA. The trim removed 6 bases at V and 0 bases at J, leaving 4 bases unmatched. CDR3 length equals 15 residues. CDR3 DNA: TGTGCCAGCAGAGCACTAGCGGGAGCCTCCTACGAGCAGTACTTC. It translates to CASRALAGASYEQYF.

The chain combines TRBV6-2 or TRBV6-3 with TRBJ1-2, with D perhaps TRBD1 (5 bases). V was pared by 1 base and J by 4 bases, with 10 bases between. The germline gives CDR1 MNHEY, CDR2 SVGEGT. This CDR3 is built from 14 residues. CDR3 coding DNA: TGTGCCAGCAGTTACTACCGGGGCGGCTATGGCTACACCTTC. This translates into CASSYYRGGYGYTF.

V is TRBV20-1 and J is TRBJ2-1; D may be TRBD2 (6 bases). Germline V CDR1 and CDR2: DFQATT, SNEGSKA (reference sequence). This CDR3 has 17 amino acids. V was trimmed by 5 bases and J by 3 bases, leaving 23 bases between them. CDR3 amino acids: CSASNPTSTLIYNEQFF. For the CDR3, the DNA is TGCAGTGCTTCTAACCCTACTAGCACCTTAATCTACAATGAGCAGTTCTTC.

This clonotype occurred a few times. The chain combines TRBV27 with TRBJ2-1; D is perhaps TRBD2 (5 bases). The CDR3 runs to 16 residues. Germline lookup yields CDR1 MNHEY and CDR2 SMNVEV (reference sequence). Trimming shortened V by 5 bases and J by 4 bases, and 18 bases separated the two germline ends. CDR3 DNA sequence: TGTGCCAGCAGTACCGGAAGGACCCCGGGGTACAATGAGCAGTTCTTC. The encoded protein is CASSTGRTPGYNEQFF.

The chain uses TRBV11-2 and TRBJ2-2; D gene ambiguous. This CDR3 is 17 amino acids long. CDR1 SGHAT and CDR2 FQNNGV come from the germline V gene. Trimming removed 0 bases from V and 1 base from J, with 12 bases in between. This CDR3 reads CASSLEPNIGNTGELFF. The CDR3 DNA follows: TGTGCCAGCAGCTTAGAGCCCAACATCGGGAACACCGGGGAGCTGTTTTTT.

The sample holds a few counts of this clonotype. The chain recombines TRBV25-1 with TRBJ2-5; 7 bases match TRBD2. CDR1 is MGHDK and CDR2 is SYGVNS in the germline V gene. The CDR3 extends over 16 amino acids. J was trimmed by 1 base and V by 1 base; bases with no gene match: 6. The CDR3 region is CASSEFPLAVQETQYF. For the CDR3, the DNA is TGTGCCAGCAGTGAATTCCCCCTAGCGGTCCAAGAGACCCAGTACTTC.

In this sample, this clonotype turned up a few times. The CDR3 sequence: CATSRDIRDGYTF. The CDR3 DNA sequence: TGTGCCACCAGCAGAGACATCCGGGATGGCTACACCTTC. The chain combines TRBV15 with TRBJ1-2; D gene ambiguous. The CDR3 covers 13 residues. Germline values: CDR1 LNHNV, CDR2 YYDKDF (reference sequence). The V and J ends lost 0 bases and 6 bases respectively, with 8 bases between them.

This clonotype has ten or more counts. The V gene is TRBV11-2, the J gene TRBJ2-1; D perhaps matches TRBD2 (6 bases). This CDR3 spans 16 amino acids. Trimming cost V 6 bases and J 0 bases, with 15 bases left between them. Germline V CDR1 and CDR2: SGHAT, FQNNGV. The CDR3 coding sequence is TGTGCCAGCAGGGGTGGCGGGAACAGCTCCTACAATGAGCAGTTCTTC. This sequence encodes CASRGGGNSSYNEQFF.

The chain links TRBV6-1 to TRBJ2-2; D is perhaps TRBD1 (8 bases). Germline CDR1 is MNHNS and CDR2 is SASEGT. Trimming shortened V by 5 bases and J by 3 bases, and 13 bases separated the two germline ends. The CDR3 sequence is 15 residues long. The CDR3 DNA reads TGTGCCAGCAGTATAACAGGGGGGGACACCGGGGAGCTGTTTTTT. This codes for CASSITGGDTGELFF.

The chain combines TRBV5-4 with TRBJ1-6; TRBD1 matches at 9 bases. The V and J ends lost 2 bases and 10 bases, in that order; junction bases with no gene match: 7. The length of the CDR3 is 15 residues. Germline CDR1 is SGHNT and CDR2 is YYREEE (reference sequence). As DNA, the CDR3 is TGTGCCAGCAGCTTAGGGACAGGGCAACGGTCACCCCTCCACTTT. Protein sequence: CASSLGTGQRSPLHF.

This clonotype was recorded at least ten times. This rearrangement joins TRBV19 to TRBJ1-2; 10 nucleotides line up with TRBD1. Germline V gene lookup returns CDR1 LNHDA and CDR2 SQIVND (reference sequence). This CDR3 contains 14 residues. The junction had 5 bases not matched to a gene; V was cut back by 6 bases and J by 4 bases. CDR3 nucleotides: TGTGCCAGTAGAAGACAGGGGGCTAGCTATGGCTACACCTTC. It specifies CASRRQGASYGYTF.

This clonotype occurred many times. The chain couples TRBV7-6 to TRBJ2-7; TRBD1 might be the D (6 bases). Germline V gene sequence: CDR1 SGHVS, CDR2 FNYEAQ. The V gene lost 2 bases and the J gene lost 2 bases, with 16 bases spanning the gap. CDR3 length: 16 residues. In DNA form, the CDR3 reads TGTGCCAGCAGCTTAAGGAGATGGACAGAGACCTACGAGCAGTACTTC. This codes for CASSLRRWTETYEQYF.

The table lists this clonotype with many counts. The chain uses TRBV6-1 and TRBJ2-1; no definite D call. Germline V gene data show CDR1 as MNHNS and CDR2 as SASEGT. The V and J ends lost 6 bases and 5 bases respectively, with 17 bases between them. The CDR3 sequence is 15 residues long. The CDR3 coding sequence is TGTGCCAGCAGCTCGACACAACTTTACGACAATGAGCAGTTCTTC. It translates to CASSSTQLYDNEQFF.

This clonotype was seen only a few times. V is TRBV5-1 and J is TRBJ2-7; 9 positions agree with TRBD1. This CDR3 spans 16 amino acids. The germline V gene encodes CDR1 SGHRS and CDR2 YFSETQ. Unmatched junction bases numbered 8, after V lost 0 bases and J lost 4 bases. CDR3: CASSLVGQGYGYEQYF. CDR3 nucleotide sequence: TGCGCCAGCAGCTTGGTGGGACAGGGATACGGGTACGAGCAGTACTTC.

The chain links TRBV20-1 to TRBJ2-2, with TRBD2 matching over 7 bases. The CDR3 contains 16 residues. The V gene's germline CDR1 is DFQATT and CDR2 SNEGSKA (reference sequence). V was clipped by 3 bases and J by 5 bases; unmatched bases: 12. The DNA of the CDR3 is TGCAGTGCTAGCGGCCGTGCGGGAGAGGGTACCGGGGAGCTGTTTTTT. The encoded protein is CSASGRAGEGTGELFF.